This is a list of T cell receptor beta chains from one sample in a study of T cell repertoires and leukemia-associated antigens. TCRdb used MiXCR to reprocess the 5' RACE reads, holding one entry per CDR3 protein. This table holds roughly 13,000 distinct CDR3 sequences, 39% found once. The antigens for these receptors are not known. Input material: CD3+ T cells sorted from blood and cultured. The source is a female donor in good health. Both conserved end residues are part of each CDR3. A D gene is named only where the DNA matches it firmly. Clone sizes are given selectively: once, few, many, or a class where the clone is expanded.

d_call	j_call	v_call	clone_size	cdr3_nt	cdr3_aa
TRBD2	TRBJ2-2	TRBV20-1	medium-sized	TGCAGTGCCCTACTAGCGGGAGAGGGCGGGGAGCTGTTTTTT	CSALLAGEGGELFF
-	TRBJ2-2	TRBV24-1	-	TGTGCCACCGGCGGGCCTGCGAACACCGGGGAGCTGTTTTTT	CATGGPANTGELFF
-	TRBJ2-3	TRBV5-1	few	TGCGCCAGCAGCCGTAGCACAGATACGCAGTATTTT	CASSRSTDTQYF
-	TRBJ1-5	TRBV20-1	-	TGCAGTGCTAGCCCCCTGGGGTATAGCAATCAGCCCCAGCATTTT	CSASPLGYSNQPQHF
TRBD1	TRBJ2-1	TRBV20-1	medium-sized	TGCAGTGCTCCCGACCGGGACAGGGGATCATACAATGAGCAGTTCTTC	CSAPDRDRGSYNEQFF
TRBD2	TRBJ2-7	TRBV27	-	TGTGCCAGCAGTTTATTAGTAGCGGGAGGTGACGAGCAGTACTTC	CASSLLVAGGDEQYF
TRBD2	TRBJ2-1	TRBV12-5	-	TGTGCTAGTGGTTTCAGCGGGGCCCCCCAAGAGACCCAGTTCTTC	CASGFSGAPQETQFF
-	TRBJ1-5	TRBV7-2	medium-sized	TGTGCCAGCAGCCCTCGCGTGGATCAGCCCCAGCATTTT	CASSPRVDQPQHF
-	TRBJ2-1	TRBV7-9	few	TGTGCCAGCAGCTTATTCAATGAGCAGTTCTTC	CASSLFNEQFF
-	TRBJ2-1	TRBV18	-	TGTGCCAACTCGCCACCGTTAGGCGGGGAGGCCTACAATGAGCAGTTCTTC	CANSPPLGGEAYNEQFF
TRBD2	TRBJ2-1	TRBV12-3/TRBV12-4	-	TGTGCCAGCAGTCCCAGGACTAGCGGGACCGTTGGATTCTTC	CASSPRTSGTVGFF
-	TRBJ2-3	TRBV7-2	medium-sized	TGTGCCAGCAGAATGGGGGGAGCAGATACGCAGTATTTT	CASRMGGADTQYF
TRBD1	TRBJ2-7	TRBV5-4	many	TGTGCCAGCAGCTCAATGACAGGGAATAACTACGAGCAGTACTTC	CASSSMTGNNYEQYF
TRBD2	TRBJ2-7	TRBV12-3/TRBV12-4	-	TGTGCCAGCAGTGGCGCAGGGACTAGCGGAAACTACGAGCAGTACTTC	CASSGAGTSGNYEQYF
-	TRBJ1-1	TRBV30	once	TGTGCCTGGAGTGTACTACCAGGGAAGGACACTGTAGCTTTCTTT	CAWSVLPGKDTVAFF
TRBD2	TRBJ2-3	TRBV20-1	few	TGCAGTGCAGCGGGAAGTATAGATACGCAGTATTTT	CSAAGSIDTQYF
-	TRBJ2-7	TRBV7-9	-	TGTGCCAGCAGCTTAGGGGAATTACTACAGGGGAGGTACGAGCAGTACTTC	CASSLGELLQGRYEQYF
TRBD2	TRBJ2-2	TRBV20-1	-	TGCAGTGCTACACCACTAGCGGGAGACCCCGGGGAGCTGTTTTTT	CSATPLAGDPGELFF
-	TRBJ2-5	TRBV29-1	medium-sized	TGCAGCGTTGACAACGGAGGGGAGACCCAGTACTTC	CSVDNGGETQYF
-	TRBJ2-1	TRBV29-1	medium-sized	TGCAGCGTCGTTAGGGTCCTCCTCAGGGCGGGTGAGCAGTTCTTC	CSVVRVLLRAGEQFF
-	TRBJ2-3	TRBV5-1	once	TGCGCCAGCAGCTCGCGAACACAGGGTTTGGTCGCAGATACGCAGTATTTT	CASSSRTQGLVADTQYF
-	TRBJ1-1	TRBV7-2	many	TGTGCCAGCAGGACCCGGGAGGGAGGAGTGAGAGCTTTCTTT	CASRTREGGVRAFF
TRBD2	TRBJ2-7	TRBV6-5	medium-sized	TGTGCCAGCAGACCGGGACTAGCGGGAGGGCCTTCCTACGAGCAGTACTTC	CASRPGLAGGPSYEQYF
TRBD2	TRBJ2-3	TRBV5-1	-	TGCGCCAGCAGCTCTGGGACTAGCGGTATGGGAGATACGCAGTATTTT	CASSSGTSGMGDTQYF
TRBD2	TRBJ2-3	TRBV12-3/TRBV12-4	medium-sized	TGTGCCAGCAGTTTTAAAGTGTTGGGAGGGCCGCGCGGTACGCAGTATTTT	CASSFKVLGGPRGTQYF
-	TRBJ2-7	TRBV9	few	TGTGCCAGCAGCCCAGCTCAACGTCCCTACGAGCAGTACTTC	CASSPAQRPYEQYF
TRBD1	TRBJ2-2	TRBV20-1	few	TGCAGTGCTAGAGACCCAGGGGGCACCGGGGAGCTGTTTTTT	CSARDPGGTGELFF
-	TRBJ1-2	TRBV7-9	-	-	CASSFYICSARDQGQEQSYGYTF
-	TRBJ1-5	TRBV7-6	many	TGTGCCAGCAGCTTAGGGCCCACCGGTTCAGACCCTAATCAGCCCCAGCATTTT	CASSLGPTGSDPNQPQHF
-	TRBJ2-7	TRBV5-1	many	TGCGCCAGCACCCCTCTCCCGAGCTCCTACGAGCAGTACTTC	CASTPLPSSYEQYF
TRBD1	TRBJ2-1	TRBV6-4	many	TGTGCCAGCAGTCCGGGACAGGATTACCGGGAGCAGTTCTTC	CASSPGQDYREQFF
TRBD2	TRBJ2-7	TRBV5-1	medium-sized	TGCGCCAGCAGATCTCTGACTAGCGGAAATCCCTACGAGCAGTACTTC	CASRSLTSGNPYEQYF
TRBD2	TRBJ2-3	TRBV28	medium-sized	TGTGCCAGCAGTTTTCGGAGCGGGAGATCGGTAGATACGCAGTATTTT	CASSFRSGRSVDTQYF
TRBD1	TRBJ2-2	TRBV11-2	medium-sized	TGTGCCAGCAGCGCCGACAGGGCCGGGGAGCTGTTTTTT	CASSADRAGELFF
TRBD2	TRBJ2-7	TRBV27	many	TGTGCCAGCAGTTCATGGACTAGCGGCTCGGGAGTTTCCTACGAGCAGTACTTC	CASSSWTSGSGVSYEQYF
-	TRBJ1-1	TRBV7-4	-	TGTGCCAGCAGCCCTCAATGGGGGAGAGGGGCATCAAGGACACACCGTTCCGGAGCTTTCTTT	CASSPQWGRGASRTHRSGAFF
-	TRBJ2-7	TRBV2	many	TGTGCCAGCAGTGATGGACAGAGCTCCTACGAGCAGTACTTC	CASSDGQSSYEQYF
-	TRBJ2-4	TRBV7-2	once	TGTGCCAGCAGCTTAGAAGGGGGGCTAGCCAAAAACATTCAGTACTTC	CASSLEGGLAKNIQYF
-	TRBJ2-7	TRBV20-1	-	TGCAGTGCTCGTCTAGTCCCAGGGGATGTCAACGACGAGCAGTACTTC	CSARLVPGDVNDEQYF
TRBD2	TRBJ2-3	TRBV20-1	medium-sized	TGCAGTGCTAGGGTACTAGCGGCCTGGGAGACAGATACGCAGTATTTT	CSARVLAAWETDTQYF
-	TRBJ2-7	TRBV7-9	-	TGTGCCAGCGGGGGCAGTGGGAGGGCCTCCCACGGGCAGTACTTC	CASGGSGRASHGQYF
TRBD2	TRBJ2-1	TRBV20-1	once	TGCAGTGCTAGAGTCGTGGAACTAGCGGGACCCTACAATGAGCAGTTCTTC	CSARVVELAGPYNEQFF
-	TRBJ2-4	TRBV5-1	-	TGCGCCAGCAGCTCGGGGTTATCAGCCAAAAACATTCAGTACTTC	CASSSGLSAKNIQYF
TRBD2	TRBJ2-1	TRBV5-1	medium-sized	TGCGCCAGCAGCTTGACCGGGAGGGGAAACAATGAGCAGTTCTTC	CASSLTGRGNNEQFF
-	TRBJ2-3	TRBV20-1	-	TGCAGCGCTAGAGGTCGGCAGGGGCCAGATACGCAGTATTTT	CSARGRQGPDTQYF
-	TRBJ2-7	TRBV20-1	medium-sized	TGCAGTGCTAGAGGTCCTTTTAGTTTGGGGTACGAGCAGTACTTC	CSARGPFSLGYEQYF
-	TRBJ2-6	TRBV20-1	medium-sized	TGCAGTGCTCGAACCGGAGACTTAGCGTTGCTAGCTTTC	CSARTGDLALLAF
-	TRBJ2-5	TRBV29-1	medium-sized	TGCAGCGTTGAAGGGGGAGGGGGGGAGACCCAGTACTTC	CSVEGGGGETQYF
-	TRBJ1-1	TRBV20-1	-	-	CSAWTGAYEQYFGPGTEAFF
-	TRBJ2-5	TRBV4-2	-	TGTGCCAGCAGCCAAGGGTTACTAGTGGGACCTCAAGAGACCCAGTACTTC	CASSQGLLVGPQETQYF
-	TRBJ1-1	TRBV7-9	-	TGTGCCAGCAGCCCACAGGGAACCGTCGACACTGAAGCTTTCTTT	CASSPQGTVDTEAFF
TRBD1	TRBJ1-2	TRBV7-2	-	TGTGCCAGCAGCCTGGGACAGGGGGGGATCTATGGCTACACCTTC	CASSLGQGGIYGYTF